These 18 T cell receptor beta chains were sequenced from one sample in a study of shared clonotypes between healthy human individuals. Produced via immunoSEQ multiplex PCR; TCRdb's table is partial and in-frame only. This sample has over 2 million clones; over 85% occur once, and the top ten carry around 1.1%. Cells designated naive CD8 were CD45RO-negative and were positively selected for CCR7, with terminally differentiated effector memory CD45RA+ cells excluded. The sample was naive CD8+ T cells sorted from blood. The origin of the receptors is a man aged 18 to 30 in good health.

The chain is built from TRBV6-5 and TRBJ2-5, with 9 bases identical to TRBD2. Losses at the gene ends were 1 base for V and 4 bases for J; bases not matched to a gene: 4. Per the germline V gene, CDR1 is MNHEY and CDR2 is SVGAGI. CDR3 size: 15 residues. The CDR3 region has the DNA TGTGCCAGCAGTTACTTATCGGGACTAGCAGAGACCCAGTACTTC. Its translation is CASSYLSGLAETQYF.

To note about this clone: A much larger clone differs from this one at a single base, so this may be a read error. The chain links TRBV27 to TRBJ2-7; unclear D gene. This CDR3 is 12 amino acids long. CDR1 is MNHEY, CDR2 SMNVEV, per germline (reference sequence). V gave up 6 bases and J gave up 4 bases, with 10 bases separating them. CDR3 sequence: CASSEWGYEQYF. The CDR3 DNA sequence: TGTGCCAGCAGCGAGTGGGGTTACGAGCAGTACTTC.

The genes are TRBV27 and TRBJ2-7; D is unresolved. Deletions cut 1 base from V and 7 bases from J, with 8 bases between. Germline assignment: CDR1 MNHEY and CDR2 SMNVEV (reference sequence). This CDR3 contains 12 residues. Here the CDR3 DNA reads TGTGCCAGCAGTTTATTTGGGGAAGAGCAGTACTTC. This encodes CASSLFGEEQYF.

This rearrangement joins TRBV6-6 to TRBJ1-6, with TRBD1 matching 8 bases. Per the germline V gene, CDR1 is MNHNY and CDR2 is SVGAGI (reference sequence). This CDR3 region has 15 residues. Trimming at V came to 4 bases and at J to 7 bases, leaving 6 bases not matched to a gene. The CDR3 region has the DNA TGTGCCAGCAGTTCCGGACAGGGAAGGAATTCACCCCTCCACTTT. Protein product: CASSSGQGRNSPLHF.

The chain is built from TRBV11-2 and TRBJ2-3; possibly TRBD2 for D (5 bases). The CDR3 runs 16 residues. Trimming removed 3 bases from V and 2 bases from J, with 15 bases in between. Looked up from germline, CDR1 is SGHAT and CDR2 is FQNNGV. This CDR3 reads CASSFSSGIVTDTQYF. As DNA, the CDR3 is TGTGCCAGCAGCTTCTCAAGCGGAATCGTCACAGATACGCAGTATTTT.

The V gene is TRBV27, the J gene TRBJ2-2, with 11 bases aligning to TRBD1. Germline V gives CDR1 MNHEY, CDR2 SMNVEV (reference sequence). CDR3 size: 16 residues. The J segment lost 8 bases and the V segment lost 6 bases, leaving 11 bases of the junction unmatched. DNA of the CDR3: TGTGCCAGCAGAGACTGGGACAGGGGGTTTGTGGGGGAGCTGTTTTTT. This encodes CASRDWDRGFVGELFF.

This clone was observed once. CDR3 region: CSVEDQLAGGRASYNEQFF. The DNA for the CDR3 is TGCAGCGTTGAAGATCAGCTAGCGGGAGGTAGGGCCTCCTACAATGAGCAGTTCTTC. This chain links TRBV29-1 with TRBJ2-1, with TRBD2 matching over 11 bases. Germline values: CDR1 SQVTM, CDR2 ANQGSEA. The CDR3 has 19 amino acids. With 0 bases clipped from V and 0 bases from J, the junction kept 10 bases outside the gene matches.

Only a few counts were recorded for this clone. The rearrangement links TRBV10-3 to TRBJ1-6; weak D call: TRBD1 (5 bases). Trimming stripped 2 bases from V and 2 bases from J, with 10 bases between. This CDR3 contains 16 residues. The germline V gene has CDR1 ENHRY and CDR2 SYGVKD. CDR3 loop: CAISEGAGPYNSPLHF. The CDR3 DNA is TGTGCCATCAGTGAGGGGGCAGGGCCCTATAATTCACCCCTCCACTTT.

The V call is TRBV11-2, the J call TRBJ2-4, with no clear D. The CDR3 is made up of 15 amino acids. CDR1 SGHAT and CDR2 FQNNGV come from the germline V gene. Between the trimmed V and J ends, which lost 7 bases and 0 bases, there was a span of 13 bases. CDR3 amino acids: CASTTGVLAKNIQYF. The CDR3 nucleotides read TGTGCCAGCACCACTGGGGTCTTAGCCAAAAACATTCAGTACTTC. Full variable domain (remainder filled in from reference TRBV11-2 and TRBJ2-4): EAGVAQSPRYKIIEKRQSVAFWCNPISGHATLYWYQQILGQGPKLLIQFQNNGVVDDSQLPKDRFSAERLKGVDSTLKIQPAKLEDSAVYLCASTTGVLAKNIQYFGAGTRLSVL.

The CDR3 sequence is CASSPDGTGSYEQYF. The DNA of the CDR3 is TGTGCCAGCAGCCCAGATGGGACTGGGAGCTACGAGCAGTACTTC. This chain links TRBV7-3 with TRBJ2-7; weak D call: TRBD2 (6 bases). The CDR3 spans 15 residues. V shed 5 bases and J shed 3 bases, with 17 bases lying between them. Germline V gene data show CDR1 as SGHTA and CDR2 as FQGTGA.

CDR3 loop: CASSQLTGVSPEQYF. CDR3 nucleotide sequence: TGTGCCAGCAGCCAATTGACCGGGGTCTCCCCCGAGCAGTACTTC. The chain employs TRBV14 and TRBJ2-7, with a possible D match to TRBD2 (5 bases). The CDR3 extends over 15 amino acids. Trimming left V 2 bases short and J 6 bases short, with 17 bases between. In germline, CDR1 is SGHDN, CDR2 FVKESK. Full variable domain (outside the CDR3, taken from reference TRBV14 and TRBJ2-7): EAGVTQFPSHSVIEKGQTVTLRCDPISGHDNLYWYRRVMGKEIKFLLHFVKESKQDESGMPNNRFLAERTGGTYSTLKVQPAELEDSGVYFCASSQLTGVSPEQYFGPGTRLTVT.

CDR3 coding DNA: TGTGCCAGCAGCCACCGGGACAGGGTCTACGAGCAGTACTTC. It translates to CASSHRDRVYEQYF. The gene calls are TRBV7-9 and TRBJ2-7, with 9 bases matching TRBD1. V was clipped by 5 bases and J by 3 bases; unmatched bases: 5. This CDR3 has 14 amino acids. The V gene's germline CDR1 is SEHNR and CDR2 FQNEAQ (reference sequence).

The J gene is TRBJ2-7, the V gene TRBV7-9; perhaps TRBD1 as D (7 bases). The germline gives CDR1 SEHNR, CDR2 FQNEAQ (reference sequence). The CDR3 length is 14 residues. The V end was cut by 1 base, the J end by 4 bases, with 11 bases between. This CDR3 reads CASSLVEGAYEQYF. The CDR3 region has the DNA TGTGCCAGCAGCTTAGTGGAGGGGGCGTACGAGCAGTACTTC. Filled out from reference TRBV7-9 and TRBJ2-7, the complete variable domain reads DTGVSQNPRHKITKRGQNVTFRCDPISEHNRLYWYRQTLGQGPEFLTYFQNEAQLEKSRLLSDRFSAERPKGSFSTLEIQRTEQGDSAMYLCASSLVEGAYEQYFGPGTRLTVT.

The V gene is TRBV30, the J gene TRBJ1-2; D is unclear. The germline gives CDR1 GTSNPN, CDR2 SVGIG (reference sequence). V dropped 6 bases and J dropped 5 bases, with 19 bases sitting between them. There are 14 residues in the CDR3. The CDR3 DNA reads as TGTGCCTGCCTTTGTCATCCCCGAGTTTATGGCTACACCTTC. It codes for CACLCHPRVYGYTF.

Note on this clone: One end of the junction fails to match germline, which may point to a read error. The rearrangement uses TRBV13 and TRBJ2-5; 11 nucleotides line up with TRBD1. The germline V gene has CDR1 PRHDT and CDR2 FYEKMQ (reference sequence). The CDR3 spans 15 residues. The DNA of the CDR3 is TGTGCCAGCAGTTTAGGGGGACAGGGGGTAGAGACCCAGTACTTC. It translates to CASSLGGQGVETQYF. Complete variable domain (other parts from reference TRBV13 and TRBJ2-5): AAGVIQSPRHLIKEKRETATLKCYPIPRHDTVYWYQQGPGQDPQFLISFYEKMQSDKGSIPDRFSAQQFSDYHSELNMSSLELGDSALYFCASSLGGQGVETQYFGPGTRLLVL.

This chain connects TRBV29-1 to TRBJ1-2; D is ambiguous. Trimming shortened V by 5 bases and J by 8 bases, and 15 bases separated the two germline ends. This CDR3 has 12 amino acids. Germline V gene sequence: CDR1 SQVTM, CDR2 ANQGSEA. CDR3 protein: CSVFHSSPGYTF. The CDR3 DNA reads TGCAGCGTTTTTCACAGTTCCCCAGGCTACACCTTC. The full variable domain, its missing parts supplied by reference TRBV29-1 and TRBJ1-2, is SAVISQKPSRDICQRGTSLTIQCQVDSQVTMMFWYRQQPGQSLTLIATANQGSEATYESGFVIDKFPISRPNLTFSTLTVSNMSPEDSSIYLCSVFHSSPGYTFGSGTRLTVV.

This chain uses TRBV27 with TRBJ2-7; 9 positions match TRBD1. V shed 8 bases and J 4 bases; nucleotides not matched to a gene: 12. Germline values: CDR1 MNHEY, CDR2 SMNVEV (reference sequence). The CDR3 length is 15 residues. CDR3 loop: CASSWVRTGDYEQYF. The CDR3 coding sequence is TGTGCCAGCTCCTGGGTCCGGACAGGGGATTACGAGCAGTACTTC.

The CDR3 protein is CASSTNSGESSYEQYF. CDR3 bases: TGTGCCAGCAGCACTAATAGCGGGGAAAGCTCCTACGAGCAGTACTTC. The chain is built from TRBV7-2 and TRBJ2-7, with 8 bases lining up with TRBD2. CDR1 and CDR2 (germline): SGHTA, FQGNSA. Germline trimming cut 5 bases from V and 0 bases from J; bases unmatched to any gene: 9. CDR3 length equals 16 residues.